Following are 24 T cell receptor beta chains from one sample sequenced in a study of beta chain features in type 1 diabetes (dated by TCRdb to 2016 to 2019). Beyond this particular receptor, the publication reports: A moderate but significant shortening of TCRB CDR3 length was observed in type 1 diabetes patients in all four CD4+ subsets.

Library construction relied on the immunoSEQ multiplex PCR assay. The High Capacity cDNA Reverse Transcription Kit was used to reverse transcribe all of the isolated RNA, meaning that expressed TCRB transcripts were what got sequenced. TCRdb took over this immuneACCESS table, retaining in-frame rearrangements with V and J assigned. Such tables are incomplete; in checked studies, under half of the missing clones stem from an unresolved V gene, and the remainder is unexplained. This sample comprises about 240,000 clones, 14% of them detected only once. Approximately 0.021% of the sample is held by the ten biggest clonotypes. Antigens of these TCRs are unknown. The sample was naive CD4+ T cells from blood. In the paper's terms, the cell subset or site label means: true naive CD4+ T cells. Receptors were obtained from a man younger than 40 with type 1 diabetes.

This clone has just a few counts. This chain links TRBV2 with TRBJ2-1; 12 nucleotides align to TRBD2. The CDR3 sequence is 16 residues long. Per germline, CDR1 SNHLY and CDR2 FYNNEI. The V and J ends lost 5 bases and 3 bases, in that order; junction bases with no gene match: 5. For the CDR3, the DNA is TGTGCCAGCAGTATACGGACTAGCGGGAACTACAATGAGCAGTTCTTC. It encodes CASSIRTSGNYNEQFF.

This sequence joins TRBV7-9 and TRBJ1-4; TRBD1 might be the D (6 bases). The germline V gene has CDR1 SEHNR and CDR2 FQNEAQ (reference sequence). V was trimmed by 2 bases and J by 7 bases, leaving 11 bases between them. The CDR3 contains 14 residues. CDR3 nucleotide sequence: TGTGCCAGCAGCTTATCACAGGGAGCTGAAAAACTGTTTTTT. It yields the protein CASSLSQGAEKLFF.

The chain links TRBV29-1 to TRBJ2-2; D remains ambiguous. Trimming removed 4 bases at V and 0 bases at J, with 9 bases between. Germline lookup yields CDR1 SQVTM and CDR2 ANQGSEA. The length of the CDR3 is 14 residues. The CDR3 region has the DNA TGCAGCGTTGGGGTGACTGCGAACACCGGGGAGCTGTTTTTT. It yields the protein CSVGVTANTGELFF.

V is TRBV27 and J is TRBJ2-7; a possible D gene is TRBD1 (6 bases). Germline V CDR1 and CDR2: MNHEY, SMNVEV (reference sequence). V lost 6 bases and J 3 bases, leaving 18 bases between the germline ends. CDR3 length equals 15 residues. In nucleotides, the CDR3 is TGTGCCAGCAGCCCTAGAACAGGGCCCCTCTACGAGCAGTACTTC. Its translation is CASSPRTGPLYEQYF.

The V and J genes are TRBV7-9 and TRBJ2-7; the match to TRBD1 covers 10 bases. V was pared by 0 bases and J by 4 bases, with 9 bases of the junction left unmatched. CDR1 SEHNR and CDR2 FQNEAQ come from the germline V gene (reference sequence). This CDR3 has 17 residues. The CDR3 DNA sequence: TGTGCCAGCAGCTTAGCATGGACAGGGGGGGAAGGGTACGAGCAGTACTTC. It translates to CASSLAWTGGEGYEQYF.

The rearrangement joins TRBV6-1 to TRBJ2-1; weak D call: TRBD1 (6 bases). Trimming shortened V by 4 bases and J by 1 base, and 11 bases separated the two germline ends. Germline V lookup: CDR1 MNHNS, CDR2 SASEGT. The CDR3 consists of 15 residues. The CDR3 DNA reads as TGTGCCAGCAGTGTTCCCGGGACATCCTACAATGAGCAGTTCTTC. It is translated as CASSVPGTSYNEQFF.

The genes are TRBV30 and TRBJ2-3; no definite D call. The germline V gene encodes CDR1 GTSNPN and CDR2 SVGIG (reference sequence). The ends were cut back, 1 base at V and 6 bases at J, with 11 bases in the middle. The CDR3 runs to 13 residues. The CDR3 protein is CAWSGSFRDTQYF. The CDR3 DNA reads as TGTGCCTGGAGTGGAAGCTTTCGCGATACGCAGTATTTT.

The rearrangement joins TRBV6-5 to TRBJ1-1; D is undetermined. V shed 11 bases and J shed 4 bases, with 17 bases lying between them. Germline-derived CDR1 and CDR2 are MNHEY and SVGAGI. CDR3 size: 13 residues. The CDR3 reads CACHHTLATEAFF. In DNA form, the CDR3 reads TGTGCCTGCCATCACACCCTCGCCACTGAAGCTTTCTTT.

The chain recombines TRBV4-1 with TRBJ2-1; a weak D match, TRBD2 (6 bases). This CDR3 region has 16 residues. The germline V gene encodes CDR1 MGHRA and CDR2 YSYEKL. Trimming removed 4 bases at V and 3 bases at J, with 16 bases between. The chain's CDR3 is CASSRERDSIYNEQFF. For the CDR3, the DNA is TGCGCCAGCAGCCGAGAAAGGGACTCTATCTACAATGAGCAGTTCTTC.

This clone was observed a handful of times. At one end, the junction sequence differs from germline, possibly due to a read error. V is TRBV5-1 and J is TRBJ2-1; 8 bases agree with TRBD2. Germline CDR1 reads SGHRS; CDR2 reads YFSETQ. The CDR3 runs 12 residues. The CDR3 region has the DNA TGCGCCAGCAGCTTGCCCGGGACTAGGAGACTCTTC. Its protein is CASSLPGTRRLF.

This clone was found a few times. This chain uses TRBV7-9 with TRBJ2-7; 10 bases agree with TRBD1. Losses at the gene ends were 4 bases for V and 2 bases for J; bases not matched to a gene: 5. CDR3 length equals 15 residues. Germline CDR1 reads SEHNR; CDR2 reads FQNEAQ (reference sequence). DNA for the CDR3: TGTGCCAGCAGCTCGGGACAGGGGATAACCTACGAGCAGTACTTC. Translating it yields CASSSGQGITYEQYF. The entire variable domain, with the rest obtained from reference TRBV7-9 and TRBJ2-7, is as follows: DTGVSQNPRHKITKRGQNVTFRCDPISEHNRLYWYRQTLGQGPEFLTYFQNEAQLEKSRLLSDRFSAERPKGSFSTLEIQRTEQGDSAMYLCASSSGQGITYEQYFGPGTRLTVT.

The chain carries TRBV19 and TRBJ2-5, with D possibly matching TRBD1 (6 bases). The CDR3 is 16 residues long. The V and J ends lost 5 bases and 0 bases respectively, with 16 bases between them. Germline CDR1 reads LNHDA; CDR2 reads SQIVND (reference sequence). The CDR3, as DNA: TGTGCCAGTAGTCCGGACAGTTTTCGTTACCAAGAGACCCAGTACTTC. This encodes CASSPDSFRYQETQYF.

The chain combines TRBV7-9 with TRBJ1-5, with D possibly being TRBD1 (5 bases). This CDR3 contains 14 residues. Germline-derived CDR1 and CDR2 are SEHNR and FQNEAQ (reference sequence). Deletions cut 5 bases from V and 3 bases from J, with 11 bases between. The CDR3 DNA reads as TGTGCCAGCAGCCCGCAGGGAACCAATCAGCCCCAGCATTTT. It is translated as CASSPQGTNQPQHF.

This clone has a handful of counts. The gene calls are TRBV25-1 and TRBJ2-5; D might be TRBD2 (6 bases). V was cut by 7 bases and J by 2 bases, with 11 bases left in between. CDR1 and CDR2 from the germline V gene are MGHDK and SYGVNS. This CDR3 is 13 amino acids long. CDR3 DNA sequence: TGTGCCAGCACCCTGGGGGGTCAAGAGACCCAGTACTTC. The encoded protein is CASTLGGQETQYF.

This clone was found a few times. The rearrangement links TRBV12-5 to TRBJ1-5; D is unclear. The CDR3 is 13 residues long. Trimming took 2 bases from V and 3 from J, leaving 5 bases between them. The germline V gene encodes CDR1 LGHNT and CDR2 FRNRAP. The CDR3 region has the DNA TGTGCTAGTGGTTTGTCTTCCAATCAGCCCCAGCATTTT. Protein: CASGLSSNQPQHF.

This clone was detected a few times. The gene calls are TRBV5-6 and TRBJ1-2; D may be TRBD1 (6 bases). V lost 0 bases to trimming and J lost 2 bases, with 11 bases between them. Germline V CDR1 and CDR2: SGHDT, YYEEEE. The CDR3 spans 15 residues. DNA of the CDR3: TGTGCCAGCAGCTTGGGGCGGGGGCTAAACTATGGCTACACCTTC. As protein: CASSLGRGLNYGYTF. Full variable domain (remainder filled in from reference TRBV5-6 and TRBJ1-2): DAGVTQSPTHLIKTRGQQVTLRCSPKSGHDTVSWYQQALGQGPQFIFQYYEEEERQRGNFPDRFSGHQFPNYSSELNVNALLLGDSALYLCASSLGRGLNYGYTFGSGTRLTVV.

This clone was seen a handful of times. This rearrangement joins TRBV30 to TRBJ2-5; 9 bases match TRBD2. This CDR3 contains 14 residues. J gave up 4 bases and V 1 base, and 4 bases lay outside the gene matches. Germline V lookup: CDR1 GTSNPN, CDR2 SVGIG (reference sequence). CDR3 DNA sequence: TGTGCCTGGAGTGGAGATAGCGGGAGAGAGACCCAGTACTTC. It encodes CAWSGDSGRETQYF.

There are a few counts of this clone. The chain joins TRBV12-5 to TRBJ1-2; D may be TRBD1 (5 bases). Germline V gives CDR1 LGHNT, CDR2 FRNRAP. The V and J ends lost 5 bases and 11 bases respectively, with 18 bases between them. This CDR3 is 13 amino acids long. The CDR3 sequence is CASGPGGNLVYTF. DNA for the CDR3: TGTGCTAGTGGTCCCGGGGGGAACTTAGTATACACCTTC.

This chain connects TRBV5-4 to TRBJ2-2, with TRBD1 matching over 7 bases. There are 18 residues in the CDR3. Germline V gene lookup returns CDR1 SGHNT and CDR2 YYREEE (reference sequence). J was trimmed by 0 bases and V by 0 bases; bases with no gene match: 8. The CDR3 is CASSLEESQGANTGELFF. The CDR3 coding sequence is TGTGCCAGCAGCTTGGAAGAGTCCCAGGGGGCGAACACCGGGGAGCTGTTTTTT.

The chain employs TRBV4-1 and TRBJ1-1; tentatively, D is TRBD1 (5 bases). This CDR3 region has 15 residues. Trimming removed 6 bases from V and 0 bases from J, with 14 bases in between. Germline assignment: CDR1 MGHRA and CDR2 YSYEKL. DNA for the CDR3: TGCGCCAGCAGTCGGGGGGTCCTCATGAACACTGAAGCTTTCTTT. Translating gives CASSRGVLMNTEAFF.

There are a few counts of this clone. The gene calls are TRBV19 and TRBJ2-7, with D possibly matching TRBD1 (5 bases). Trimming stripped 3 bases from V and 2 bases from J, with 8 bases between. The CDR3 is 13 amino acids. Looked up from germline, CDR1 is LNHDA and CDR2 is SQIVND (reference sequence). The CDR3: CASSIGATYEQYF. CDR3 nucleotides: TGTGCCAGTAGTATTGGGGCTACCTACGAGCAGTACTTC.

The V call is TRBV7-7, the J call TRBJ1-4; 10 bases are a match to TRBD1. Looked up from germline, CDR1 is SSHAT and CDR2 is FNYEAQ (reference sequence). The CDR3 loop spans 15 amino acids. Unmatched junction bases numbered 6, after V lost 6 bases and J lost 5 bases. CDR3 loop: CASSRTGGWNEKLFF. CDR3 in DNA: TGTGCCAGCAGTCGGACAGGGGGGTGGAATGAAAAACTGTTTTTT.

This clone was recorded a few times. The chain is built from TRBV4-1 and TRBJ1-2; 11 bases agree with TRBD1. After removal of 4 bases from V and 5 bases from J, the junction contained 12 bases not matched to a gene. The CDR3 covers 17 residues. CDR1 and CDR2 from the germline V gene are MGHRA and YSYEKL. The CDR3 region is CASSLGTGGRKGYGYTF. In DNA form, the CDR3 reads TGCGCCAGCAGCCTGGGGACAGGGGGGAGGAAAGGGTATGGCTACACCTTC.

Worth noting for this clone: The sample has other DNA sequences that encode this CDR3 too. The gene calls are TRBV18 and TRBJ2-5; TRBD2 agrees at 10 bases. The CDR3 totals 16 residues. V lost 3 bases and J lost 1; bases outside the gene matches: 5. Germline CDR1 KGHSH, CDR2 LQKENI. The CDR3 nucleotides read TGTGCCAGCTCACCCTTAGCGGGAGGCCTCCAAGAGACCCAGTACTTC. Translated: CASSPLAGGLQETQYF.